Sequencing of this T cell receptor (beta chain) was carried out in a study of CD8 T cells in Susac syndrome (dated by TCRdb to the late 2010s). Notes on the research overall: Repertoire sequencing was used to test whether CD8+ T cell activation and differentiation in Susac syndrome was antigen driven.

RNA was extracted with the RNeasy kit and roughly 0.45 to 1 ug was reverse transcribed using random hexamers. TCR beta CDR3 regions were amplified with the immunoSEQ multiplex PCR assay covering 54 Vbeta and 13 Jbeta segments. Bias from PCR amplification was corrected by using a synthetic template baseline for primer optimization and for computational correction. The published analysis was carried out like this. Reads were annotated to V, D and J genes per IMGT and analyzed with immunoSEQ Analyzer, keeping only productive sequences. To calculate clonality, Shannon entropy was normalized by log2 of the number of productive unique sequences and then subtracted from one. For each patient and control, public and private clones were evaluated within the 100 most prevalent clones. Susac-specific clones were defined as absent from healthy and MS cohorts, 850 to 1,300 published viral clones and other ImmuneACCESS disease sequences. Using fastp trimming at Q25 and MiXCR clonotype assembly, TCRdb reanalyzed the public sequencing data and kept in-frame beta chains. Each CDR3 protein appears once, grouped with its most common genes and DNA. V and J calls and clone size were set by TCRdb, not the authors. The sample table records about 190,000 distinct CDR3 sequences; 90% to 95% of these occur just once. Clones ranked in the top ten supply about 0.1% of the sample.

Remarks on this clonotype: The target of this receptor is not known. The junction shows a germline mismatch at one end, possibly a read error.

Broad study findings and their caveats: The TCR sequencing and HLA analysis was acknowledged to have included a relatively small number of individuals.

The CDR3, cysteine through phenylalanine, is 14 amino acids long. Just CDR3 DNA is preserved here, 42 bases in frame from base 1. CDR1 and CDR2 (LGHNT, FRNRAP) derive from the germline V gene. Peripheral blood CD8+ and CD4+ T cells from healthy donors, Susac syndrome patients and multiple sclerosis patients were profiled by high-throughput TCR beta sequencing. Healthy donors were included as age- and sex-matched controls. Bulk CD8+ and CD4+ T cells were purified magnetically by negative isolation, whereas CD8+ TEMRA cells were enriched by FACS. Blood was collected in EDTA tubes and processed within 24 hours, with PBMCs isolated through density gradient centrifugation. PBMCs intended for TCR sequencing were cryopreserved in liquid nitrogen and were subsequently thawed in a 37 degrees C water bath. A purity of at least 90% was achieved for sorted or isolated CD4+, CD8+ and CD8+ TEMRA cells.

The chain uses TRBV12-5 and TRBJ2-2; 6 matching bases give a weak D call of TRBD1. This TCR derives from a human donor in good health. Specimen: CD4+ T cells from PBMCs. The CDR3 protein: CASGFSGTTELVVF. The bases read TGTGCTAGTGGTTTCTCCGGGACAACCGAGCTCGTCGTGTTT.